This TCR beta chain was retrieved from a study of OX40 agonist ivuxolimab in advanced cancers. Study information: The patients received ivuxolimab by intravenous route every 2 weeks at 0.01 to 10 mg/kg. Study-wide results and limits: At 0.1-3.0 mg/kg, partial responders had clonal expansion among the lowest observed. A proportion of nonresponders additionally exhibited low normalized T-cell clonal expansion.

Concerning this clone itself: Its specificity is unknown.

TCRdb keeps only in-frame clones here, not all; method: immunoSEQ multiplex PCR. The sample records roughly 48,000 clones, 83% being singletons. The input for sequencing was CD4+ or CD8+ T cells sorted from blood, taken in a trial of the OX40 agonist ivuxolimab. The sequence derives from an adult with an advanced solid tumor such as melanoma, head and neck, liver or kidney cancer.

CDR3 DNA sequence: TGTGCCAGCAGCTTTTCCGCGCGAACCATATATTTT. Protein: CASSFSARTIYF. The chain joins TRBV11-2 to TRBJ1-3; D unclear. The V gene's germline CDR1 is SGHAT and CDR2 FQNNGV. This CDR3 comprises 12 residues. V lost 3 bases and J lost 10, with 10 bases in between.